The source of this T cell receptor beta chain is a study of blood T cell repertoires in COVID-19. Generated by immunoSEQ multiplex PCR, the TCRdb table keeps only in-frame clones and is missing some. Of some 150,000 clones in the sample, more than 75% were seen once. Trimming stripped 2 bases from V and 8 bases from J, with 7 bases between. This CDR3 is 12 amino acids long. Living in 25 or so US areas, the participants were between 18 and 89 years of age. The sequenced sample consisted of PBMCs or T cells enriched from blood (not recorded which). This sequence joins TRBV12-3 or TRBV12-4 and TRBJ2-1; D uncertain. The TCR was taken from a woman aged 45-65 years who had recovered from COVID-19. In nucleotides, the CDR3 is TGTGCCAGCAGTTTATGGCCCCATGAGCAGTTCTTC. As protein: CASSLWPHEQFF.